The clone carrying this T cell receptor (beta chain) is categorized as medium-sized. Antigen: not known. Constant-region reverse primers amplified full-length variable regions, followed by semi-nested Nested Universal Primer A PCR. TCRdb ran MiXCR on the 5' RACE reads and lists one entry per CDR3 protein. The sample contains about 40,000 distinct CDR3 sequences, approximately 30% of which appear only once. Germline assignment: CDR1 SGHRS and CDR2 YFSETQ. The CDR3 has 14 amino acids. V dropped 7 bases and J dropped 0 bases, with 13 bases sitting between them. Memory CD4+ cells were defined as CD4+CD45RO+CD25-. Notes on the study in general: Tumor memory CD4+ T cell TCR gene usage was found to cluster with blood and lymph node memory CD4+ cells and with lymph node naive CD4+ cells. Tumor Tregs overlapped most with tumor, then blood, naive CD4+ cells.

The sequencing input was tumor-infiltrating memory CD4+ T cells sorted from the breast tumor. Subset noted: memory CD4+ T cells, CD4+CD45RO+CD25-. The TCR originated in a female donor with breast cancer. The chain carries TRBV5-1 and TRBJ1-1; possible D gene TRBD1, 5 bases. CDR3 nucleotides: TGCGCCAGCTCAATGTCACAGGTGAACACTGAAGCTTTCTTT. Translating gives CASSMSQVNTEAFF.